Each of the 3 T cell receptor beta chains below was sequenced from the same sample in a study of shared T cell receptors in the human thymus. Clones were sequenced by immunoSEQ multiplex PCR, and TCRdb holds only the in-frame ones, with some missing. In the table there are around 340,000 clones, approximately 95% of which are singletons. Input material: thymocytes. The receptors originated from a human donor.

The chain uses TRBV4-2 and TRBJ1-1; D may be TRBD1 (5 bases). This CDR3 has 15 amino acids. V lost 1 base, J lost 0 bases, and 9 bases lay in between. Germline CDR1 LGHNA, CDR2 YNFKEQ. CDR3 region: CASSQGGVVNTEAFF. The CDR3 DNA follows: TGTGCCAGCAGCCAAGGGGGGGTAGTGAACACTGAAGCTTTCTTT.

The rearrangement uses TRBV13 and TRBJ2-1; D unresolved. The germline gives CDR1 PRHDT, CDR2 FYEKMQ (reference sequence). The CDR3 spans 15 residues. Trimming left V 0 bases short and J 5 bases short, with 11 bases between. CDR3 amino acids: CASSLGGRTDNEQFF. CDR3 coding DNA: TGTGCCAGCAGCTTAGGAGGACGCACAGACAATGAGCAGTTCTTC.

The rearrangement links TRBV29-1 to TRBJ1-1; D ambiguous. The CDR3 consists of 13 residues. Looked up from germline, CDR1 is SQVTM and CDR2 is ANQGSEA. The V gene lost 7 bases and the J gene lost 1 base, with 13 bases spanning the gap. This CDR3 reads CSAGPTTNTEAFF. CDR3 sequence (DNA): TGCAGCGCCGGACCCACAACGAACACTGAAGCTTTCTTT.